What follows are 30 T cell receptor beta chains derived from one specimen sequenced in a study of vaccination effects on CD4 cells after COVID-19. The antigens for these receptors are not known. Antigen-specific CD4+ T cell clonotypes were called by their expansion after viral peptide-pool culture in ViraFEST. Once cultured for nine to ten days, the cells underwent separation to obtain CD4+ T cells. Either the BNT162b2 or mRNA-1273 vaccine was given to participants in two doses. Method: immunoSEQ multiplex PCR; TCRdb's copy keeps in-frame clones and lacks some. This sample has tens of thousands of clones, with approximately 73% found just once. Material: CD4+ T cells from PBMCs cultured with HCoV-229E spike peptides, obtained after COVID-19 vaccination. These receptors were obtained from a human donor who received a COVID-19 vaccine.

Notes on this clone: Other DNA sequences from this sample encode an identical CDR3 as well. V is TRBV24-1 and J is TRBJ2-1; 8 positions match TRBD1. This CDR3 comprises 16 residues. Germline V gene lookup returns CDR1 KGHDR and CDR2 SFDVKD. Trimming cost V 4 bases and J 0 bases; bases outside gene matches: 4. CDR3 residues: CATSDPGQGSYNEQFF. For the CDR3, the DNA is TGTGCCACCAGTGACCCCGGACAGGGCTCCTACAATGAGCAGTTCTTC.

This chain connects TRBV2 to TRBJ2-5, with D perhaps TRBD1 (6 bases). There are 13 residues in the CDR3. The germline CDR1 and CDR2 sequences are SNHLY and FYNNEI. V gave up 7 bases and J gave up 2 bases, with 11 bases separating them. The CDR3, as DNA: TGTGCCAGCACCGGGACACAACAAGAGACCCAGTACTTC. Protein sequence: CASTGTQQETQYF.

This rearrangement joins TRBV24-1 to TRBJ2-5, with a weak D call TRBD1 (6 bases). Trimming removed 4 bases from V and 0 bases from J, with 11 bases in between. The CDR3 contains 15 residues. Germline V gives CDR1 KGHDR, CDR2 SFDVKD. CDR3: CATSEPRGYQETQYF. The CDR3 DNA reads TGTGCCACCAGTGAACCGAGGGGGTACCAAGAGACCCAGTACTTC.

This clone was observed a handful of times. The gene calls are TRBV7-9 and TRBJ2-1; D call uncertain. The CDR3 sequence is 12 residues long. Germline loops: CDR1 SEHNR, CDR2 FQNEAQ (reference sequence). V lost 7 bases and J lost 5, with 9 bases in between. Written as DNA, the CDR3 is TGTGCCAGCACCCGCCTGGACAATGAGCAGTTCTTC. It specifies CASTRLDNEQFF.

This clone has only a few counts. V is TRBV6-5 and J is TRBJ1-4; 7 bases agree with TRBD1. The V gene end was trimmed by 0 bases and the J gene end by 7 bases; junction bases not matched to a gene: 5. The CDR3 is made up of 15 amino acids. Germline lookup yields CDR1 MNHEY and CDR2 SVGAGI. The CDR3 bases are TGTGCCAGCAGTTACTCGAGACAGGGTAGTGAAAAACTGTTTTTT. Protein: CASSYSRQGSEKLFF.

The chain employs TRBV6-1 and TRBJ1-2, with 7 nucleotides matching TRBD1. From germline, CDR1 is MNHNS and CDR2 SASEGT. The CDR3 runs to 14 residues. J gave up 8 bases and V 3 bases, and 9 bases lay outside the gene matches. CDR3: CASSESDRVAGYTF. The CDR3, as DNA: TGTGCCAGCAGTGAGTCTGACAGGGTGGCCGGCTACACCTTC.

The rearrangement uses TRBV5-1 and TRBJ2-5; the D is unclear. V lost 5 bases to trimming and J lost 2 bases, with 7 bases between them. The V gene's germline CDR1 is SGHRS and CDR2 YFSETQ. This CDR3 comprises 12 residues. The CDR3 nucleotides read TGCGCCAGCAGTAGCAGACAAGAGACCCAGTACTTC. Amino acid sequence: CASSSRQETQYF.

The chain uses TRBV6-5 and TRBJ2-1; 11 bases line up with TRBD2. V gave up 5 bases and J gave up 4 bases; unmatched junction bases: 4. Germline V gene data show CDR1 as MNHEY and CDR2 as SVGAGI. CDR3 size: 15 residues. DNA for the CDR3: TGTGCCAGCAGTCGGGGACTAGCGGATTACAATGAGCAGTTCTTC. Translated: CASSRGLADYNEQFF.

The chain is built from TRBV3-1 (or the pseudogene TRBV3-2) and TRBJ2-1, with D unclear. CDR3 length: 11 amino acids. The germline V gene encodes CDR1 LGHDT and CDR2 YNNKEL (reference sequence). Trimming cost V 5 bases and J 4 bases, with 3 bases left between them. The CDR3 DNA reads as TGTGCCAGCAGCGGGTACAATGAGCAGTTCTTC. Protein sequence: CASSGYNEQFF.

The table lists this clone with a few counts. J is TRBJ2-1 and V is TRBV24-1, with D possibly TRBD1 on 6 matching bases. Germline CDR1 reads KGHDR; CDR2 reads SFDVKD. This CDR3 contains 15 residues. V was trimmed by 4 bases and J by 6 bases, leaving 15 bases between them. CDR3 residues: CATSESDSGGNEQFF. The CDR3 DNA reads TGTGCCACCAGTGAGTCGGACAGTGGGGGCAATGAGCAGTTCTTC.

This sequence joins TRBV5-4 and TRBJ1-1, with a possible D match to TRBD1 (5 bases). This CDR3 has 16 amino acids. The V and J ends lost 4 bases and 0 bases respectively, with 16 bases between them. Looked up from germline, CDR1 is SGHNT and CDR2 is YYREEE (reference sequence). CDR3 DNA: TGTGCCAGCAGCCGGGGGAGAGGGAACATGAACACTGAAGCTTTCTTT. Protein: CASSRGRGNMNTEAFF.

This sequence joins TRBV19 and TRBJ2-5, with TRBD2 identical over 12 bases. This CDR3 has 14 residues. The germline CDR1 and CDR2 sequences are LNHDA and SQIVND (reference sequence). Trimming at V came to 5 bases and at J to 5 bases, leaving 3 bases not matched to a gene. This chain's CDR3 is CASSSGTSGETQYF. The CDR3 DNA follows: TGTGCCAGTAGTTCGGGGACTAGCGGGGAGACCCAGTACTTC.

This chain connects TRBV28 to TRBJ2-5; TRBD1 aligns across 9 bases. This CDR3 region has 17 residues. V shed 3 bases, J shed 4 bases, and the junction held 12 bases outside the gene matches. The V gene's germline CDR1 is MDHEN and CDR2 SYDVKM. CDR3 sequence (DNA): TGTGCCAGCAGTTTTGCGGACTACAGGGGGCCGTCAGAGACCCAGTACTTC. Translation gives CASSFADYRGPSETQYF.

In this sample, this clone turned up a few times. The sample has other DNA sequences that encode this CDR3 too. The V and J genes are TRBV5-1 and TRBJ2-5, with 8 bases matching TRBD2. There are 16 residues in the CDR3. Germline CDR1 and CDR2: SGHRS and YFSETQ. The V gene end was trimmed by 0 bases and the J gene end by 2 bases; junction bases not matched to a gene: 6. The CDR3 loop reads CASSLGTGGAQETQYF. The CDR3 DNA is TGCGCCAGCAGCTTGGGGACGGGGGGGGCACAAGAGACCCAGTACTTC.

The rearrangement joins TRBV6-2 or TRBV6-3 to TRBJ2-3; maybe TRBD1 (7 bases). V lost 5 bases and J 4 bases, leaving 16 bases between the germline ends. The CDR3 length is 15 residues. Germline V gene sequence: CDR1 MNHEY, CDR2 SVGEGT. CDR3 sequence (DNA): TGTGCCAGCAGTCCCTATGACAGGGACTCAGATACGCAGTATTTT. It codes for CASSPYDRDSDTQYF.

The chain combines TRBV9 with TRBJ2-1; a possible D gene is TRBD1 (7 bases). CDR3 size: 15 residues. Deletions cut 4 bases from V and 6 bases from J, with 17 bases between. Germline lookup yields CDR1 SGDLS and CDR2 YYNGEE. The CDR3 coding sequence is TGTGCCAGCAGCCACCGGGACTCAGGGGGCAATGAGCAGTTCTTC. Translating it yields CASSHRDSGGNEQFF. The full variable domain, completed using reference TRBV9 and TRBJ2-1, is DSGVTQTPKHLITATGQRVTLRCSPRSGDLSVYWYQQSLDQGLQFLIQYYNGEERAKGNILERFSAQQFPDLHSELNLSSLELGDSALYFCASSHRDSGGNEQFFGPGTRLTVL.

This chain links TRBV5-1 with TRBJ2-1, with D unresolved. Trimming removed 4 bases at V and 4 bases at J, with 15 bases between. Germline loops: CDR1 SGHRS, CDR2 YFSETQ. The CDR3 consists of 15 residues. The CDR3 region has the DNA TGCGCCAGCAGCCCCCCCACCCCCACTTACAATGAGCAGTTCTTC. Protein product: CASSPPTPTYNEQFF.

The chain links TRBV28 to TRBJ2-1; no definite D call. V lost 1 base, J lost 10 bases, and 17 bases lay in between. The CDR3 sequence is 15 residues long. CDR1 is MDHEN and CDR2 is SYDVKM in the germline V gene. The CDR3 DNA reads TGTGCCAGCAGTTTATCGGTAGGACGTGTAGGGGAGCAGTTCTTC. This translates into CASSLSVGRVGEQFF.

The chain carries TRBV6-1 and TRBJ2-7; D possibly corresponds to TRBD1 (6 bases). V was cut by 1 base and J by 6 bases, with 19 bases left in between. The CDR3 consists of 16 residues. Germline V gene data show CDR1 as MNHNS and CDR2 as SASEGT. The chain's CDR3 is CASSEDLGQGIREQYV. DNA for the CDR3: TGTGCCAGCAGTGAAGATCTAGGGCAGGGGATCCGCGAGCAGTACGTC.

The rearrangement uses TRBV6-5 and TRBJ2-5; no clear D. V shed 0 bases and J shed 2 bases, with 7 bases lying between them. The germline CDR1 and CDR2 sequences are MNHEY and SVGAGI. CDR3 length: 14 residues. The CDR3 coding sequence is TGTGCCAGCAGTTACTCGGGCCGACAAGAGACCCAGTACTTC. Translating it yields CASSYSGRQETQYF.

The chain employs TRBV7-3 and TRBJ1-2, with D tentatively TRBD1 (6 bases). Germline V gene sequence: CDR1 SGHTA, CDR2 FQGTGA. The CDR3 spans 15 residues. V was cut by 1 base and J by 2 bases, with 11 bases left in between. CDR3 protein: CASSLRGGFNYGYTF. The DNA of the CDR3 is TGTGCCAGCAGCTTAAGAGGGGGGTTCAACTATGGCTACACCTTC.

This clone has just one count. The chain carries TRBV27 and TRBJ2-5; the D call may be TRBD1 or TRBD2 (5 bases each). The V gene's germline CDR1 is MNHEY and CDR2 SMNVEV (reference sequence). Trimming stripped 1 base from V and 0 bases from J, with 12 bases between. CDR3 length equals 16 residues. CDR3 sequence (DNA): TGTGCCAGCAGTTTATGGGGGTCGCCGTACCAAGAGACCCAGTACTTC. Its protein is CASSLWGSPYQETQYF.

The chain has TRBV18 and TRBJ2-3; TRBD2 is a possible D gene (6 bases). V shed 2 bases and J shed 4 bases, with 7 bases lying between them. CDR3 length equals 13 residues. Germline V CDR1 and CDR2: KGHSH, LQKENI. In DNA, the CDR3 is TGTGCCAGCTCACCAGGCGGGGCAGATACGCAGTATTTT. Translated, it gives CASSPGGADTQYF.

The chain combines TRBV3-1 (or the pseudogene TRBV3-2) with TRBJ2-2; 7 nucleotides line up with TRBD2. Germline V lookup: CDR1 LGHDT, CDR2 YNNKEL (reference sequence). This CDR3 has 16 amino acids. V lost 2 bases and J lost 1; bases outside the gene matches: 4. The CDR3 is CASSQFLAGNTGELFF. The CDR3 region has the DNA TGTGCCAGCAGCCAATTTTTAGCGGGGAACACCGGGGAGCTGTTTTTT.

The chain combines TRBV7-2 with TRBJ2-2; tentatively, D is TRBD1 (7 bases). The CDR3 contains 15 residues. Germline V gives CDR1 SGHTA, CDR2 FQGNSA. Trimming left V 1 base short and J 5 bases short, with 11 bases between. CDR3 coding DNA: TGTGCCAGCAGCTTAGTGGCAGGGGGGACCGGGGAGCTGTTTTTT. Amino acid sequence: CASSLVAGGTGELFF.

The chain links TRBV23-1 to TRBJ2-7, with TRBD1 matching 9 bases. TRBV23-1 is an ORF; its function is uncertain. CDR3 size: 14 residues. V lost 3 bases and J lost 9; bases outside the gene matches: 9. CDR3 sequence reads: CASSHAQTGGVQYV. CDR3 bases: TGCGCCAGCAGTCATGCCCAGACAGGGGGGGTGCAGTACGTC.

The CDR3 DNA follows: TGTGCCAGCAGTGAAGTGGGCGGTTGGGGTCTCAACACTGAAGCTTTCTTT. Translating gives CASSEVGGWGLNTEAFF. The genes are TRBV25-1 and TRBJ1-1; no reliable D call. The CDR3 is made up of 17 amino acids. Germline V gives CDR1 MGHDK, CDR2 SYGVNS. V was trimmed by 2 bases and J by 2 bases, leaving 18 bases between them.

The rearrangement uses TRBV7-9 and TRBJ2-1; D perhaps matches TRBD2 (6 bases). V lost 5 bases, J lost 8 bases, and 19 bases lay in between. The CDR3 consists of 15 residues. Germline lookup yields CDR1 SEHNR and CDR2 FQNEAQ (reference sequence). CDR3 in amino acids: CASSHRLGGIDEQFF. The DNA of the CDR3 is TGTGCCAGCAGCCACCGACTAGGCGGTATCGATGAGCAGTTCTTC.

In its sample, this clone was seen a few times. This rearrangement joins TRBV3-1 (or the pseudogene TRBV3-2) to TRBJ1-2; D unresolved. Looked up from germline, CDR1 is LGHDT and CDR2 is YNNKEL (reference sequence). CDR3 length: 16 amino acids. Trimming stripped 2 bases from V and 0 bases from J, with 13 bases between. The CDR3 coding sequence is TGTGCCAGCAGCCAAATTTCGGACGGCGCTAACTATGGCTACACCTTC. Translation gives CASSQISDGANYGYTF.

The genes are TRBV19 and TRBJ2-4; possible D gene TRBD1, 6 bases. V lost 2 bases and J lost 3, with 11 bases in between. The germline gives CDR1 LNHDA, CDR2 SQIVND (reference sequence). This CDR3 region has 15 residues. CDR3 region: CASSIIAGVKNIQYF. In DNA, the CDR3 is TGTGCCAGTAGTATAATTGCAGGGGTCAAAAACATTCAGTACTTC.